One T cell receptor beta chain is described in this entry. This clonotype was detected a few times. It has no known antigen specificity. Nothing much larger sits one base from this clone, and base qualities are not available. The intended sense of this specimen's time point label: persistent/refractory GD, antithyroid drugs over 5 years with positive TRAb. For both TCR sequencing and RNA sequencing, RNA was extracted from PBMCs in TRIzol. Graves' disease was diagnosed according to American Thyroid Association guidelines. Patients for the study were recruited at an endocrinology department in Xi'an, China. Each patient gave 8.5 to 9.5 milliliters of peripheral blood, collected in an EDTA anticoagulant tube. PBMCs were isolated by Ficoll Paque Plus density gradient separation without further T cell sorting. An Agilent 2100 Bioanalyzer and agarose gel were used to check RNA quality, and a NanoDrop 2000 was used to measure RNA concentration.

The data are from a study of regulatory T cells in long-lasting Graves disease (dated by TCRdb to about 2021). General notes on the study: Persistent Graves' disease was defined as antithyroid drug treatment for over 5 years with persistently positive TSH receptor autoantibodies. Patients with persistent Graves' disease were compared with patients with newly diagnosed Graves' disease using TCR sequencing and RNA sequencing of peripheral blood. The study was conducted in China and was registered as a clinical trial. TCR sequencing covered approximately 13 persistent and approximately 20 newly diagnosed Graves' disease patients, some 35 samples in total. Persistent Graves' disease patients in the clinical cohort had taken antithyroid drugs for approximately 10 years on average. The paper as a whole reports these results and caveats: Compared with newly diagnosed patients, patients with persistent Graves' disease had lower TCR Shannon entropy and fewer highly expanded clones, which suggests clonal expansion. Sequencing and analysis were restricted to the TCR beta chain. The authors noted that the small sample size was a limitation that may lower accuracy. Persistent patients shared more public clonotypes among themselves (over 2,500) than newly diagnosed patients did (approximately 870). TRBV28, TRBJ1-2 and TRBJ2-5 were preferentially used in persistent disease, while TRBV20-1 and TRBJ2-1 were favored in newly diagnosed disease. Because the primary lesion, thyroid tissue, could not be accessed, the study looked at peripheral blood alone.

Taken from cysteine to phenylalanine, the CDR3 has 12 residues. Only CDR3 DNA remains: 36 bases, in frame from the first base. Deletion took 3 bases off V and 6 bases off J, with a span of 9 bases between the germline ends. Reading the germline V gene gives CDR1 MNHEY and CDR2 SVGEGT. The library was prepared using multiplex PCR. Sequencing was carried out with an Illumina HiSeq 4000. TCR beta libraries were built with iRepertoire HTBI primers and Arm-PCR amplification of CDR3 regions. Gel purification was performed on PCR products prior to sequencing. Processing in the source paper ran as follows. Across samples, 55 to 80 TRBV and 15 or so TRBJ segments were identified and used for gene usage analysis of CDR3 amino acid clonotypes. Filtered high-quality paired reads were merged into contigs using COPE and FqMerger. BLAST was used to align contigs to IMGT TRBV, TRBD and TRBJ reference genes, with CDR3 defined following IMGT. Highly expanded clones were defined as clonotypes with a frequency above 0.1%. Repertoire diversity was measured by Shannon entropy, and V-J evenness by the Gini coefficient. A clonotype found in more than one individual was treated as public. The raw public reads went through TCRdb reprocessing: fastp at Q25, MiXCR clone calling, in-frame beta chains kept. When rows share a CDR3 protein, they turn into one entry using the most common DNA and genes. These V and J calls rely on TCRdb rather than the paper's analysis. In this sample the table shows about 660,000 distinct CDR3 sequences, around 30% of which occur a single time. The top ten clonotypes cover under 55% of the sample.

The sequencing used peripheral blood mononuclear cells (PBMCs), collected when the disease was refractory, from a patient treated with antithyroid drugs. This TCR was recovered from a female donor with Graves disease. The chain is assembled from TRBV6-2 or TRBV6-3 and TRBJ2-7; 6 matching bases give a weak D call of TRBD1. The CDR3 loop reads CASSYRGSEQYF. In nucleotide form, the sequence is TGTGCCAGCAGTTATAGGGGGTCCGAGCAGTACTTC.